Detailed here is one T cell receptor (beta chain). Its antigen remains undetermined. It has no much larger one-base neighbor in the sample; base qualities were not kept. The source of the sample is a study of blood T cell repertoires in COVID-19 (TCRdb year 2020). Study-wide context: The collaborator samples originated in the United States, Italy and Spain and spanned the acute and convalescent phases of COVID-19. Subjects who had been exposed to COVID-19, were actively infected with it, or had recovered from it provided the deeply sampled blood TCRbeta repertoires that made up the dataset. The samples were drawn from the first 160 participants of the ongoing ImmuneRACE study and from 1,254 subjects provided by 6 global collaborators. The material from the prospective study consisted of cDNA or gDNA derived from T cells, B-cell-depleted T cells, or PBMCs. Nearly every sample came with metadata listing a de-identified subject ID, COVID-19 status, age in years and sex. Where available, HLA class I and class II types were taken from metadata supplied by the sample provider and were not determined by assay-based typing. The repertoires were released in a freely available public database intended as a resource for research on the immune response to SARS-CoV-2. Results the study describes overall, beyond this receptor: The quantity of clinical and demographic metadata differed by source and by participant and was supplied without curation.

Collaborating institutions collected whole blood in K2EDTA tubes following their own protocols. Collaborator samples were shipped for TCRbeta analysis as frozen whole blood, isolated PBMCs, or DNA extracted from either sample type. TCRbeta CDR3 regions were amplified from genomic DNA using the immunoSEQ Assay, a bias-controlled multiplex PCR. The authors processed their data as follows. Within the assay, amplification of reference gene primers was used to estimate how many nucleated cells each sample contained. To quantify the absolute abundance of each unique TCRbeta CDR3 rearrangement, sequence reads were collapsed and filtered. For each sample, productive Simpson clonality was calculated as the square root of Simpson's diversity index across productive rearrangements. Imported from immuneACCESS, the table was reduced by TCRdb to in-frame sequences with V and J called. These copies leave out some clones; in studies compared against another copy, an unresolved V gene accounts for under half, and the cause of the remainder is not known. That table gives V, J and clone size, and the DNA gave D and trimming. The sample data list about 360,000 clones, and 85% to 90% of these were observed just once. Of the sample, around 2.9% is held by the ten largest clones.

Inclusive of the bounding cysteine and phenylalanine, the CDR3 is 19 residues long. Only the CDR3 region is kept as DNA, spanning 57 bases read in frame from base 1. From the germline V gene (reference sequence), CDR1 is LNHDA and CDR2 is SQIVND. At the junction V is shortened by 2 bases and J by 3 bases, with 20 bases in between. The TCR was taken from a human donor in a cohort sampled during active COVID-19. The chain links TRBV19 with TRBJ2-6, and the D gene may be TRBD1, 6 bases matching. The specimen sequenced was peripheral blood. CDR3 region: CASSIPPGDVRGGANVLTF. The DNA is TGTGCCAGTAGTATACCCCCAGGGGACGTCCGCGGTGGGGCCAACGTCCTGACTTTC.